Listed below are T cell receptor beta chains from one sample, sequenced in a study of CD8 T cells in Susac syndrome. From the immunoSEQ multiplex PCR reads, TCRdb called clonotypes with MiXCR, one entry per CDR3 protein. The table lists nearly 70,000 distinct CDR3 sequences, 95% of them singletons, with roughly 0.24% in the top ten. Specimen: CD8+ T cells from PBMCs. These TCRs come from a human donor in good health. CDR3s include the opening cysteine and the closing phenylalanine or tryptophan. Clone size is given for some rows only: seen once, a few or many times, or a class if the clone is expanded.

clone size	J gene	V gene	CDR3 protein
once	TRBJ2-3	TRBV4-3	CASSQDTPSGETDTQYF
once	TRBJ2-7	TRBV5-1	CASSWRTGGYEQYF
-	TRBJ1-4	TRBV4-3	CASSQEEEREREKLFF
-	TRBJ2-5	TRBV27	CASSLSGETQYF
-	TRBJ2-5	TRBV29-1	CSLAGGNQETQYF
-	TRBJ1-5	TRBV27	CASSGGPRNGQHF
-	TRBJ1-4	TRBV11-2	CASSLGLREKLFF
-	TRBJ2-1	TRBV19	CASSIVRDNEQFF
-	TRBJ2-2	TRBV6-2/TRBV6-3	CASSYSVGTGELFF
-	TRBJ2-1	TRBV6-5	CASTVGTPYNEQFF
-	TRBJ1-2	TRBV27	CASSSVGGGTYGYTF
-	TRBJ2-2	TRBV7-9	CASSFGGSELFF
-	TRBJ2-7	TRBV2	CASSEGIGLEQYF
few	TRBJ2-3	TRBV12-3/TRBV12-4	CASSVSFRGTDTQYF
-	TRBJ2-1	TRBV5-1	CASSWGLAGIVRNEQFF
once	TRBJ1-5	TRBV12-3/TRBV12-4	CASSFNSNQPQHF
-	TRBJ1-2	TRBV7-9	CASSFPGSYGYTF
-	TRBJ2-3	TRBV20-1	CSADGGGGDTQYF
-	TRBJ2-1	TRBV3-1	CASSPGKNNEQFF
-	TRBJ2-7	TRBV7-6	CASSTSELGEQYF
few	TRBJ2-3	TRBV9	CASSPQGYTDTQYF
-	TRBJ1-5	TRBV2	CASSEAGREHF
once	TRBJ1-1	TRBV7-9	CASSGRGGANTEAFF
-	TRBJ1-6	TRBV7-9	CASSSDLSSPLHF
-	TRBJ1-5	TRBV30	CAWTGASNQPQHF
-	TRBJ2-2	TRBV4-3	CASSQDWGGAGELFF
-	TRBJ1-5	TRBV27	CASSYGVNQPQHF